This T cell receptor beta chain was obtained from a study of blood T cells in healthy people across ages. Using a J-beta primer mix together with a sample-barcoded 5' primer, a second PCR was run for roughly 7 to 11 cycles. TCRdb recomputed calls from the 5' RACE reads with MiXCR, one row per CDR3 protein. The sample holds 1,100,000 or so distinct CDR3 sequences, over 35% seen once. This clonotype was recorded at least ten times. Antigen specificity is unknown. Study conclusions and caveats: Naive T cell percentage by flow cytometry tracked strongly with beta diversity.

The sample taken for sequencing was blood. The source of this sequence is a woman between 55 and 75 years old in good health.

CDR3 sequence reads: CSARDPRGGGSYNEQFF. The CDR3 DNA sequence: TGCAGTGCTAGAGACCCCCGGGGGGGCGGGTCCTACAATGAGCAGTTCTTC. The chain employs TRBV20-1 and TRBJ2-1; TRBD2 agrees at 8 bases. Trimming at V came to 0 bases and at J to 1 base, leaving 8 bases not matched to a gene. The CDR3 contains 17 residues. Per germline, CDR1 DFQATT and CDR2 SNEGSKA (reference sequence).